This passage covers 11 T cell receptor beta chains from one sample sequenced in a study of blood T cell repertoires in COVID-19. TCRdb's table, derived via immunoSEQ multiplex PCR, lists solely in-frame clones and lacks some. Of approximately 250,000 clones detected, 80% to 90% appear once; the ten largest clones hold 4%. Material: peripheral blood. These receptor sequences come from a man in his forties or fifties with acute or convalescent COVID-19.

This clone has a single count. The chain uses TRBV11-2 and TRBJ2-5; D is unresolved. This CDR3 spans 12 amino acids. Per the germline V gene, CDR1 is SGHAT and CDR2 is FQNNGV. Trimming cost V 1 base and J 8 bases, with 8 bases left between them. Here the CDR3 DNA reads TGTGCCAGCAGCTTAGGGGTTAGCACCCAGTACTTC. It is translated as CASSLGVSTQYF.

The J gene is TRBJ1-2, the V gene TRBV11-2, with D maybe TRBD1 (5 bases). This CDR3 contains 15 residues. Per germline, CDR1 SGHAT and CDR2 FQNNGV. V lost 5 bases and J lost 7, with 20 bases in between. The CDR3: CASSPHGSGGSGYTF. CDR3 bases: TGTGCCAGCAGCCCCCACGGCAGCGGGGGGTCTGGCTACACCTTC.

About this clone: The same CDR3 is also encoded by other DNA sequences in this sample. This chain uses TRBV9 with TRBJ2-7; no clear D. The CDR3 sequence is 14 residues long. V shed 0 bases and J shed 4 bases, with 11 bases lying between them. Looked up from germline, CDR1 is SGDLS and CDR2 is YYNGEE. DNA for the CDR3: TGTGCCAGCAGCGTAGCTCCAAGCTTATACGAGCAGTACTTC. Protein: CASSVAPSLYEQYF. The variable domain in full, with the rest retrieved from reference TRBV9 and TRBJ2-7, is DSGVTQTPKHLITATGQRVTLRCSPRSGDLSVYWYQQSLDQGLQFLIQYYNGEERAKGNILERFSAQQFPDLHSELNLSSLELGDSALYFCASSVAPSLYEQYFGPGTRLTVT.

The V gene is TRBV3-1 (or the pseudogene TRBV3-2), the J gene TRBJ2-5; no definite D call. Germline lookup yields CDR1 LGHDT and CDR2 YNNKEL (reference sequence). There are 12 residues in the CDR3. The V end was cut by 8 bases, the J end by 5 bases, with 12 bases between. In nucleotides, the CDR3 is TGTGCCAGCGCCCGCGAGGCCGAGACCCAGTACTTC. This codes for CASAREAETQYF.

The chain recombines TRBV3-1 (or the pseudogene TRBV3-2) with TRBJ2-3, with 10 bases matching TRBD2. The V gene end was trimmed by 2 bases and the J gene end by 0 bases; junction bases not matched to a gene: 2. CDR1 and CDR2 from the germline V gene are LGHDT and YNNKEL (reference sequence). This CDR3 contains 16 residues. CDR3 amino acids: CASSQQLAGSTDTQYF. Here the CDR3 DNA reads TGTGCCAGCAGCCAACAACTAGCGGGGAGCACAGATACGCAGTATTTT.

The V and J genes are TRBV6-2 or TRBV6-3 and TRBJ2-1; D might be TRBD2 (6 bases). There are 15 residues in the CDR3. V was shortened by 2 bases and J by 7 bases, with 15 bases between the two germline ends. The germline CDR1 and CDR2 sequences are MNHEY and SVGEGT. The CDR3 DNA sequence: TGTGCCAGCAGTTACGATTGGAGGGAGCGTAATGAGCAGTTCTTC. Residues: CASSYDWRERNEQFF.

The V call is TRBV6-6, the J call TRBJ1-2; no clear D gene. CDR1 and CDR2 from the germline V gene are MNHNY and SVGAGI (reference sequence). CDR3 length: 14 amino acids. Trimming took 2 bases from V and 0 from J, leaving 7 bases between them. The CDR3 region has the DNA TGTGCCAGCAGTTACGGGCAGACTAACTATGGCTACACCTTC. This encodes CASSYGQTNYGYTF.

The chain links TRBV3-1 (or the pseudogene TRBV3-2) to TRBJ1-1; D remains ambiguous. Trimming shortened V by 3 bases and J by 11 bases, and 13 bases separated the two germline ends. The CDR3 sequence is 12 residues long. Germline V gives CDR1 LGHDT, CDR2 YNNKEL (reference sequence). In DNA form, the CDR3 reads TGTGCCAGCAGCCACTTGGGAGACTTGGCTTTCTTT. It translates to CASSHLGDLAFF.

The chain couples TRBV7-2 to TRBJ2-1; D remains unclear. The germline V gene encodes CDR1 SGHTA and CDR2 FQGNSA. The CDR3 has 12 amino acids. V lost 4 bases and J 10 bases, leaving 11 bases between the germline ends. CDR3 sequence (DNA): TGTGCCAGCAGCTCCCAGGTCCCCGAGCAGTTCTTC. This encodes CASSSQVPEQFF.

V usage is TRBV2 and J usage is TRBJ2-7; D not certain. CDR3 length: 16 residues. Germline V lookup: CDR1 SNHLY, CDR2 FYNNEI. V was pared by 8 bases and J by 1 base, with 21 bases between. The CDR3 DNA follows: TGTGCCAGCGTTGATCGCCACAGCTATTCTTCCTACGAGCAGTACTTC. Amino acid sequence: CASVDRHSYSSYEQYF.

The rearrangement links TRBV6-5 to TRBJ1-4; TRBD1 might be the D (5 bases). V gave up 2 bases and J gave up 3 bases, with 13 bases separating them. The CDR3 length is 16 residues. From germline, CDR1 is MNHEY and CDR2 SVGAGI. CDR3 sequence: CASSYQVRVPNEKLFF. The CDR3 DNA reads as TGTGCCAGCAGTTACCAAGTCAGGGTGCCTAATGAAAAACTGTTTTTT.